This entry lists 8 T cell receptor beta chains sequenced from one sample in a study of blood T cell repertoires in COVID-19. Here immunoSEQ multiplex PCR was the method, and the copy in TCRdb shows in-frame clones only, minus some. The data show just under 60,000 clones, approximately 86% seen once. The material sequenced was peripheral blood. All receptors derive from a man aged 55-75 years with acute or convalescent COVID-19.

This clone has more than one count but fewer than ten. The gene calls are TRBV28 and TRBJ1-6, with a weak D call TRBD1 (6 bases). CDR1 is MDHEN and CDR2 is SYDVKM in the germline V gene. The CDR3 runs to 15 residues. Trimming took off 6 bases at V and 7 bases at J, with 16 bases between the two ends. CDR3 region: CASSPTPQGNSPLHF. CDR3 nucleotide sequence: TGTGCCAGCAGCCCCACCCCGCAGGGGAATTCACCCCTCCACTTT.

The rearrangement links TRBV28 to TRBJ1-1, with TRBD1 identical over 10 bases. The CDR3 covers 14 residues. With V trimmed by 8 bases and J by 7 bases, 10 bases remained unmatched. Germline V gives CDR1 MDHEN, CDR2 SYDVKM. The CDR3 nucleotides are TGTGCCAGCGCTCTCTATGGGGACAGGGGTGAAGCTTTCTTT. Its translation: CASALYGDRGEAFF.

The chain employs TRBV27 and TRBJ2-1; weak D call: TRBD2 (6 bases). The CDR3 covers 11 residues. V was clipped by 6 bases and J by 13 bases, with 13 bases between them. Germline V gene lookup returns CDR1 MNHEY and CDR2 SMNVEV (reference sequence). The CDR3 protein is CASSRGTFQFF. CDR3 DNA: TGTGCCAGCAGCCGCGGGACCTTCCAGTTCTTC.

CDR3 region: CASSKAAGESREQYF. CDR3 DNA: TGTGCCAGCAGCAAGGCAGCGGGAGAATCTCGGGAGCAGTACTTC. The rearrangement joins TRBV5-4 to TRBJ2-7, with 8 bases lining up with TRBD2. Germline V gene lookup returns CDR1 SGHNT and CDR2 YYREEE (reference sequence). This CDR3 is built from 15 residues. V trimming: 4 bases; J trimming: 7 bases; junction bases outside the gene matches: 13.

V usage is TRBV6-5 and J usage is TRBJ2-1, with TRBD2 matching 10 bases. V shed 6 bases and J 4 bases; nucleotides not matched to a gene: 6. Germline lookup yields CDR1 MNHEY and CDR2 SVGAGI. This CDR3 comprises 15 residues. The CDR3 nucleotides are TGTGCCAGCAGGGGTAGCGGGGGGATTTACAATGAGCAGTTCTTC. Translating gives CASRGSGGIYNEQFF.

The rearrangement links TRBV5-4 to TRBJ2-1; D not resolved. V shed 0 bases and J shed 0 bases, with 7 bases lying between them. CDR3 length: 15 residues. From germline, CDR1 is SGHNT and CDR2 YYREEE (reference sequence). Here the CDR3 reads CASSLGRNSYNEQFF. CDR3 sequence (DNA): TGTGCCAGCAGCTTGGGGAGAAACTCCTACAATGAGCAGTTCTTC.

The chain couples TRBV12-3 or TRBV12-4 to TRBJ2-3; D is uncertain. The CDR3 runs 12 residues. The V and J ends lost 6 bases and 5 bases respectively, with 9 bases between them. The CDR3: CASSLNLDTQYF. CDR3 coding DNA: TGTGCCAGCAGCCTTAATTTAGATACGCAGTATTTT.

The rearrangement uses TRBV19 and TRBJ1-6; TRBD1 agrees at 7 bases. V trimming: 6 bases; J trimming: 8 bases; junction bases outside the gene matches: 10. This CDR3 has 15 residues. Germline-derived CDR1 and CDR2 are LNHDA and SQIVND (reference sequence). The CDR3 DNA reads TGTGCCAGTAGGAGAGTAGAGCAGGGGGATTCACCCCTCCACTTT. The encoded protein is CASRRVEQGDSPLHF.